The rows below give T cell receptor beta chains drawn from one sample of a study of cytomegalovirus exposure and HLA in healthy donors. Sequencing used immunoSEQ multiplex PCR; TCRdb keeps in-frame clones, though not all of them. Among more than 90,000 clones, approximately 58% were seen once, and the ten largest hold around 2.2%. Sequences were obtained from PBMCs. These TCRs come from a woman under 40 in good health and CMV-seronegative. CDR3s include the opening cysteine and the closing phenylalanine or tryptophan. The D gene is left open where the match is weak. Rows give clone size only sometimes, using once, few, many, or a class for an expanded clone.

J gene: TRBJ1-1
D gene: .
V gene: TRBV20-1
clone size: .
CDR3 DNA: TGCAGCGTCGTACTCCGGACTGAAGCTTTCTTT
CDR3 protein: CSVVLRTEAFF

J gene: TRBJ2-7
D gene: .
V gene: TRBV5-6
clone size: .
CDR3 DNA: TGTGCCAGCAGCTTGGCCCACGAGCAGTACTTC
CDR3 protein: CASSLAHEQYF

J gene: TRBJ2-2
D gene: .
V gene: TRBV28
clone size: .
CDR3 DNA: TGTGCCAGCACCCCCGCCCACTACACCGGGGAGCTGTTTTTT
CDR3 protein: CASTPAHYTGELFF

J gene: TRBJ2-1
D gene: TRBD1
V gene: TRBV5-6
clone size: .
CDR3 DNA: TGTGCCAGCAGCCCCGGGACAGGCTCCTACAATGAGCAGTTCTTC
CDR3 protein: CASSPGTGSYNEQFF

J gene: TRBJ1-2
D gene: .
V gene: TRBV5-4
clone size: .
CDR3 DNA: TGTGCCAGCAGCTTGGCAATCCGGAGCAGCCTCCTTGGCTACACCTTC
CDR3 protein: CASSLAIRSSLLGYTF

J gene: TRBJ1-2
D gene: TRBD1
V gene: TRBV9
clone size: .
CDR3 DNA: TGTGCCAGCAGCGAGGGGACAGGGGGCGGGGGCTACACCTTC
CDR3 protein: CASSEGTGGGGYTF

J gene: TRBJ2-7
D gene: .
V gene: TRBV27
clone size: few
CDR3 DNA: TGTGCCAGCAGTTCCCTCGGCCCTAGGGAGCAGTACTTC
CDR3 protein: CASSSLGPREQYF

J gene: TRBJ2-1
D gene: TRBD2
V gene: TRBV7-2
clone size: .
CDR3 DNA: TGTGCCAGCAGCTTTTCTTCTAGCGGGGAGGTCGGGCAGTTCTTC
CDR3 protein: CASSFSSSGEVGQFF

J gene: TRBJ1-4
D gene: TRBD1
V gene: TRBV27
clone size: few
CDR3 DNA: TGTGCCAGCAGTTCGTACACCGGGACAGGGTATATTGAAAAACTGTTTTTT
CDR3 protein: CASSSYTGTGYIEKLFF

J gene: TRBJ2-1
D gene: TRBD2
V gene: TRBV15
clone size: .
CDR3 DNA: TGTGCCACCAGCAGAGATTCGGGACTACTCGCCTACAATGAGCAGTTCTTC
CDR3 protein: CATSRDSGLLAYNEQFF

J gene: TRBJ2-7
D gene: TRBD1
V gene: TRBV5-6
clone size: .
CDR3 DNA: TGTGCCAGCAGCTTCCCGGGACAGAGATACGAGCAGTACTTC
CDR3 protein: CASSFPGQRYEQYF

J gene: TRBJ2-7
D gene: .
V gene: TRBV28
clone size: .
CDR3 DNA: TGTGCCAGCAGATACAGTACGATGAGCTCCTACGAGCAGTACTTC
CDR3 protein: CASRYSTMSSYEQYF